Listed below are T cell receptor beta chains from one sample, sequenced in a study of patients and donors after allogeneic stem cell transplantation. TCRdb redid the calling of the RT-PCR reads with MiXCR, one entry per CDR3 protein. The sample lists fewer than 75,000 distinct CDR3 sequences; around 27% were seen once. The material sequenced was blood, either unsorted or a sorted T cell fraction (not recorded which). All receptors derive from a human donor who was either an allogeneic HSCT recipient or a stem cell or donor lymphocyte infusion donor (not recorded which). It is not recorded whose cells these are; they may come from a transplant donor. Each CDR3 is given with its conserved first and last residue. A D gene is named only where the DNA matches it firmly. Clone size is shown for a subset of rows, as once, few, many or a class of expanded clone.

CDR3 DNA: TGTGCCAGCAGCGCGTTGACAGGGGGGGCGTACACAGATACGCAGTATTTT
CDR3 protein: CASSALTGGAYTDTQYF
V gene: TRBV9
J gene: TRBJ2-3
D gene: TRBD1
CDR3 length: 17
clone size: NA

CDR3 DNA: TGCAGTGCTAGAGGAGGGACCGGGGAGCTGTTTTTT
CDR3 protein: CSARGGTGELFF
V gene: TRBV20-1
J gene: TRBJ2-2
D gene: NA
CDR3 length: 12
clone size: few

CDR3 DNA: TGTGCCAGCAGCTCTGCAGGGAGCAATCAGCCCCAGCATTTT
CDR3 protein: CASSSAGSNQPQHF
V gene: TRBV7-2
J gene: TRBJ1-5
D gene: NA
CDR3 length: 14
clone size: NA

CDR3 DNA: TGCGCCAGCAGCTCGGACAGTGAAAAAGCTTTCTTT
CDR3 protein: CASSSDSEKAFF
V gene: TRBV5-1
J gene: TRBJ1-1
D gene: NA
CDR3 length: 12
clone size: few

CDR3 DNA: TGCAGTGCTACCCCGGCTGGCGCAGGGGGGGGCTACACCTTC
CDR3 protein: CSATPAGAGGGYTF
V gene: TRBV20-1
J gene: TRBJ1-2
D gene: TRBD1
CDR3 length: 14
clone size: NA

CDR3 DNA: TGCGCCAGCAGCCAAGTTTCGGGACTAGTTGACAATGAGCAGTTCTTC
CDR3 protein: CASSQVSGLVDNEQFF
V gene: TRBV4-1
J gene: TRBJ2-1
D gene: TRBD2
CDR3 length: 16
clone size: NA

CDR3 DNA: TGTGCCAGCAGCGTAGATACAGAGCACTATGGCTACACCTTC
CDR3 protein: CASSVDTEHYGYTF
V gene: TRBV9
J gene: TRBJ1-2
D gene: NA
CDR3 length: 14
clone size: NA

CDR3 DNA: TGTGCCATCAGACCCGGGACTAGCTGGCAAGAGACCCAGTACTTC
CDR3 protein: CAIRPGTSWQETQYF
V gene: TRBV10-3
J gene: TRBJ2-5
D gene: TRBD2
CDR3 length: 15
clone size: few

CDR3 DNA: TGTGCCACGTGGACTGATAGCAATCAGCCCCAGCATTTT
CDR3 protein: CATWTDSNQPQHF
V gene: TRBV6-6
J gene: TRBJ1-5
D gene: NA
CDR3 length: 13
clone size: few

CDR3 DNA: TGTGCCACCAGTGAATCCGGACAGAACTATGGCTACACCTTC
CDR3 protein: CATSESGQNYGYTF
V gene: TRBV24-1
J gene: TRBJ1-2
D gene: NA
CDR3 length: 14
clone size: few

CDR3 DNA: TGTGCCGTCAGCCTAGCACCTGAGGGAGAGACCCAGTACTTC
CDR3 protein: CAVSLAPEGETQYF
V gene: TRBV10-3
J gene: TRBJ2-5
D gene: NA
CDR3 length: 14
clone size: NA

CDR3 DNA: TGTGCCAGCAGACCGACAGCCCGACCCTATGGCTACACCTTC
CDR3 protein: CASRPTARPYGYTF
V gene: TRBV27
J gene: TRBJ1-2
D gene: NA
CDR3 length: 14
clone size: many

CDR3 DNA: TGCGCCAGCAGCACTGGGACTCCCCATCAGCCCCAGCATTTT
CDR3 protein: CASSTGTPHQPQHF
V gene: TRBV5-1
J gene: TRBJ1-5
D gene: NA
CDR3 length: 14
clone size: few

CDR3 DNA: TGTGCCAGCAGCCGATCTGGCTACGAGCAGTACTTC
CDR3 protein: CASSRSGYEQYF
V gene: TRBV7-9
J gene: TRBJ2-7
D gene: NA
CDR3 length: 12
clone size: NA

CDR3 DNA: TGCAGCGTTCATGACGGGAGCTCCTACGAGCAGTACTTC
CDR3 protein: CSVHDGSSYEQYF
V gene: TRBV29-1
J gene: TRBJ2-7
D gene: NA
CDR3 length: 13
clone size: NA

CDR3 DNA: TGTGCCAGCAGTTACTCCGGGACCCATTACGAGCAGTACTTC
CDR3 protein: CASSYSGTHYEQYF
V gene: TRBV6-6
J gene: TRBJ2-7
D gene: NA
CDR3 length: 14
clone size: NA

CDR3 DNA: TGTGCCAGCAGTTACCCGGGGGGGGACTCCTACGAGCAGTACTTC
CDR3 protein: CASSYPGGDSYEQYF
V gene: TRBV6-6
J gene: TRBJ2-7
D gene: TRBD2
CDR3 length: 15
clone size: NA

CDR3 DNA: TGTGCCAGCAGTTCCTTAGGGGGCCGGGAGCTGTTTTTT
CDR3 protein: CASSSLGGRELFF
V gene: TRBV28
J gene: TRBJ2-2
D gene: TRBD1
CDR3 length: 13
clone size: NA

CDR3 DNA: TGCGCCAGCAGCTTGGTCGTGTACTCCTACGAGCAGTACTTC
CDR3 protein: CASSLVVYSYEQYF
V gene: TRBV5-1
J gene: TRBJ2-7
D gene: NA
CDR3 length: 14
clone size: NA

CDR3 DNA: TGTGCCAGCAGCCCGTGGACAGCGTTTTACGAGCAGTACTTC
CDR3 protein: CASSPWTAFYEQYF
V gene: TRBV7-9
J gene: TRBJ2-7
D gene: NA
CDR3 length: 14
clone size: NA

CDR3 DNA: TGCAGTGCTAGAGGTCTAGCGGGAGGAGGCGGGGAGCTGTTTTTT
CDR3 protein: CSARGLAGGGGELFF
V gene: TRBV20-1
J gene: TRBJ2-2
D gene: TRBD2
CDR3 length: 15
clone size: medium-sized

CDR3 DNA: TGTGCCAGCAGCCCGGAAAGATATAGCAATCAGCCCCAGCATTTT
CDR3 protein: CASSPERYSNQPQHF
V gene: TRBV11-2
J gene: TRBJ1-5
D gene: NA
CDR3 length: 15
clone size: NA

CDR3 DNA: TGCGCCAGCAGCTTGGCCGGCACGGACTACGAGCAGTACTTC
CDR3 protein: CASSLAGTDYEQYF
V gene: TRBV5-1
J gene: TRBJ2-7
D gene: NA
CDR3 length: 14
clone size: NA

CDR3 DNA: TGTGCCAGCAGTTTTTATAGCGGGGGACACGAGCAGTACTTC
CDR3 protein: CASSFYSGGHEQYF
V gene: TRBV12-3/TRBV12-4
J gene: TRBJ2-7
D gene: TRBD2
CDR3 length: 14
clone size: NA

CDR3 DNA: TGTGCCAGCAGTTTAATGTTTGCAGGGGATTCACCCCTCCACTTT
CDR3 protein: CASSLMFAGDSPLHF
V gene: TRBV27
J gene: TRBJ1-6
D gene: NA
CDR3 length: 15
clone size: NA

CDR3 DNA: TGCAGTGCTAGTGAAAAATATGAGAACTATGGCTACACCTTC
CDR3 protein: CSASEKYENYGYTF
V gene: TRBV20-1
J gene: TRBJ1-2
D gene: NA
CDR3 length: 14
clone size: few

CDR3 DNA: TGTGCCAGCAGCCATAGTTCCGGGGAGCTGTTTTTT
CDR3 protein: CASSHSSGELFF
V gene: TRBV3-1
J gene: TRBJ2-2
D gene: NA
CDR3 length: 12
clone size: once

CDR3 DNA: TGCAGCGTTGGAGGCCCCAGCTACGAGGAGCAGTACTTC
CDR3 protein: CSVGGPSYEEQYF
V gene: TRBV29-1
J gene: TRBJ2-7
D gene: NA
CDR3 length: 13
clone size: many

CDR3 DNA: TGTGCCAGCAGCGCCTCTAGCGGGAGGGGAAATGAGCAGTTCTTC
CDR3 protein: CASSASSGRGNEQFF
V gene: TRBV9
J gene: TRBJ2-1
D gene: TRBD2
CDR3 length: 15
clone size: NA

CDR3 DNA: TGTGCCAGCAGCCAAGTCGGGCTGGCAGGGGCGGCCACTGAAGCTTTCTTT
CDR3 protein: CASSQVGLAGAATEAFF
V gene: TRBV4-2
J gene: TRBJ1-1
D gene: NA
CDR3 length: 17
clone size: NA

CDR3 DNA: TGTGCCAGCAGCTTGGACAGTCACTCTGGAAACACCATATATTTT
CDR3 protein: CASSLDSHSGNTIYF
V gene: TRBV5-4
J gene: TRBJ1-3
D gene: NA
CDR3 length: 15
clone size: many

CDR3 DNA: TGTGCCAGCAGCTCGGACCCTGGGACTAGCGGGAGGGCCTCCTACAATGAGCAGTTCTTC
CDR3 protein: CASSSDPGTSGRASYNEQFF
V gene: TRBV7-2
J gene: TRBJ2-1
D gene: TRBD2
CDR3 length: 20
clone size: NA

CDR3 DNA: TGTGCCAGCAGTGCTGAGCCCGGGTCCTACGAGCAGTACTTC
CDR3 protein: CASSAEPGSYEQYF
V gene: TRBV5-4
J gene: TRBJ2-7
D gene: NA
CDR3 length: 14
clone size: NA

CDR3 DNA: TGCAGTGCTAGTAACCGTGGGGATAGCTCCTACAATGAGCAGTTCTTC
CDR3 protein: CSASNRGDSSYNEQFF
V gene: TRBV20-1
J gene: TRBJ2-1
D gene: NA
CDR3 length: 16
clone size: NA

CDR3 DNA: TGCAGTGCCCACCCCGACGCCACCTACGAGCAGTACTTC
CDR3 protein: CSAHPDATYEQYF
V gene: TRBV20-1
J gene: TRBJ2-7
D gene: NA
CDR3 length: 13
clone size: few

CDR3 DNA: TGTGCCACCAGCAGAGATCCGGGACTTCACAATGAGCAGTTCTTC
CDR3 protein: CATSRDPGLHNEQFF
V gene: TRBV15
J gene: TRBJ2-1
D gene: NA
CDR3 length: 15
clone size: few

CDR3 DNA: TGTGCCAGCAGCCGAAACACCGGGGAGCTGTTTTTT
CDR3 protein: CASSRNTGELFF
V gene: TRBV3-1
J gene: TRBJ2-2
D gene: NA
CDR3 length: 12
clone size: NA

CDR3 DNA: TGTGCCAGCAGCTTACCCCCGGGACTCCCGAACACTGAAGCTTTCTTT
CDR3 protein: CASSLPPGLPNTEAFF
V gene: TRBV7-2
J gene: TRBJ1-1
D gene: NA
CDR3 length: 16
clone size: few

CDR3 DNA: TGCAGCGTTGAAGGGTATGAGAAGGGGTGGGACTATGGCTACACCTTC
CDR3 protein: CSVEGYEKGWDYGYTF
V gene: TRBV29-1
J gene: TRBJ1-2
D gene: NA
CDR3 length: 16
clone size: NA

CDR3 DNA: TGTGCCACCAGCTCCCCCGGAGGCTACAATGAGCAGTTCTTC
CDR3 protein: CATSSPGGYNEQFF
V gene: TRBV15
J gene: TRBJ2-1
D gene: NA
CDR3 length: 14
clone size: NA

CDR3 DNA: TGTGCCAGCAAACTAGCGGGACCCAATGAGCAGTTCTTC
CDR3 protein: CASKLAGPNEQFF
V gene: TRBV7-9
J gene: TRBJ2-1
D gene: TRBD2
CDR3 length: 13
clone size: NA

CDR3 DNA: TGTGCCAGCAGTAATAGGGGGCAGCTGGGACTAGCGGGAAGATCGAACACCGGGGAGCTGTTTTTT
CDR3 protein: CASSNRGQLGLAGRSNTGELFF
V gene: TRBV11-2
J gene: TRBJ2-2
D gene: TRBD2
CDR3 length: 22
clone size: few

CDR3 DNA: TGTGCCAGCAGTTACTCTATCGGGAGCTGGGAGTACTTC
CDR3 protein: CASSYSIGSWEYF
V gene: TRBV6-2/TRBV6-3
J gene: TRBJ2-7
D gene: NA
CDR3 length: 13
clone size: NA